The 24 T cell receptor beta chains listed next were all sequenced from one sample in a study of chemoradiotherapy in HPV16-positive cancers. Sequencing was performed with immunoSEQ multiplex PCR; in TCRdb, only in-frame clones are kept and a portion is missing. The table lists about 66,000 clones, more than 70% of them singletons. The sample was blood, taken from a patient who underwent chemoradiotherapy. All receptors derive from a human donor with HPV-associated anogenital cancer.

CDR3 nucleotides: TGTGCCAGCAGCTTAGGGTTAACCAATGAGCAGTTCTTC. Its protein is CASSLGLTNEQFF. This sequence joins TRBV11-2 and TRBJ2-1; the D is unclear. Between the trimmed V and J ends, which lost 1 base and 6 bases, there was a span of 7 bases. From germline, CDR1 is SGHAT and CDR2 FQNNGV. This CDR3 is 13 amino acids long.

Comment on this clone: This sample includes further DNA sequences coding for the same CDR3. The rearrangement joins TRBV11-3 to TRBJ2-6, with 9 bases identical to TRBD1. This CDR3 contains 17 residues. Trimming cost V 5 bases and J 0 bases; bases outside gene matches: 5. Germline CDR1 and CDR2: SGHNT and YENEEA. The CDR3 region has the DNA TGTGCCAGCAGCCCCGGGACAGGGAGCTCTGGGGCCAACGTCCTGACTTTC. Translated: CASSPGTGSSGANVLTF.

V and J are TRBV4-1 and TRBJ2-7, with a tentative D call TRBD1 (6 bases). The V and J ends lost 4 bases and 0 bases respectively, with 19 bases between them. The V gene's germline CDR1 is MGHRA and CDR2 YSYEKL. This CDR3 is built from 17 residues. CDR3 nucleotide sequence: TGCGCCAGCAGCCGAGGAAGTGGGGGCAGGGACTCCTACGAGCAGTACTTC. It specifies CASSRGSGGRDSYEQYF.

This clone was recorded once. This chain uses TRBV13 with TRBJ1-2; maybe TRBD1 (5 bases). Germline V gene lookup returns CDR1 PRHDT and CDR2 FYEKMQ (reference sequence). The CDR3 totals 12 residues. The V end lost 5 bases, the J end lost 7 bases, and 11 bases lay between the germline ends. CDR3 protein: CASSQPGGGYTF. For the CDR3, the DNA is TGTGCCAGCAGCCAGCCGGGGGGTGGCTACACCTTC.

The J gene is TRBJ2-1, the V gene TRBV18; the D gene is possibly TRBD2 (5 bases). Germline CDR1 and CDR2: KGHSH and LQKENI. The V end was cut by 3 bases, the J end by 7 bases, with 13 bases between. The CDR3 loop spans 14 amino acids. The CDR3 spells CASSPRTGTNEQFF. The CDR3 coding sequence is TGTGCCAGCTCACCCAGGACTGGAACTAATGAGCAGTTCTTC.

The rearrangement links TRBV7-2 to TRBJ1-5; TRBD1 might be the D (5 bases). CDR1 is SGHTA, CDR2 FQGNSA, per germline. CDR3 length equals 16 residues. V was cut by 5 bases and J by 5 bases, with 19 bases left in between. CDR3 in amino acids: CASSTTSGSLHQPQHF. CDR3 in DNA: TGTGCCAGCAGCACGACCTCAGGGTCCCTGCATCAGCCCCAGCATTTT.

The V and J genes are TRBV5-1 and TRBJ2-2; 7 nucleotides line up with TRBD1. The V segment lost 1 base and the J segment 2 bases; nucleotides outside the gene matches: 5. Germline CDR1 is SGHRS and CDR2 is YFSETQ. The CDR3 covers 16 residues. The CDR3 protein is CASSLNRGDNTGELFF. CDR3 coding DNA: TGCGCCAGCAGCTTGAACAGGGGAGACAACACCGGGGAGCTGTTTTTT.

DNA for the CDR3: TGTGCCAGCAGCCTCAGTACTAGCGGGAATCAGCAGTTCTTC. Translation gives CASSLSTSGNQQFF. The chain is built from TRBV11-2 and TRBJ2-1; 10 bases match TRBD2. The V gene's germline CDR1 is SGHAT and CDR2 FQNNGV. Trimming took 5 bases from V and 11 from J; bases not matched to a gene: 9. The CDR3 runs 14 residues.

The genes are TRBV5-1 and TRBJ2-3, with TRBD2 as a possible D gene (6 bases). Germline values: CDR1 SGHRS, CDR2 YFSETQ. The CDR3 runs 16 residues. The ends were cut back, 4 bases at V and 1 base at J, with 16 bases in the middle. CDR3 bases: TGCGCCAGCAGCCAAGCACGGGCTAGCGGCACAGATACGCAGTATTTT. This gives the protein CASSQARASGTDTQYF.

CDR3 protein: CAISGAGNVEKLFF. The CDR3 region has the DNA TGTGCCATCAGTGGGGCAGGGAATGTTGAAAAACTGTTTTTT. The V gene is TRBV10-3, the J gene TRBJ1-4; TRBD1 is a possible D gene (5 bases). The CDR3 contains 14 residues. The V gene lost 4 bases and the J gene lost 7 bases, with 13 bases spanning the gap. Germline values: CDR1 ENHRY, CDR2 SYGVKD.

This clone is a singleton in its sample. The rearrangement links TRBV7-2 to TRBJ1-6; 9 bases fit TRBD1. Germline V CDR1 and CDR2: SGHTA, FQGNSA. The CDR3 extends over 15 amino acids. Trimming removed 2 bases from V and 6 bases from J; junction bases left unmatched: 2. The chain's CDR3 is CASSLTGGVNSPLHF. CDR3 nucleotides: TGTGCCAGCAGCTTAACAGGGGGCGTTAATTCACCCCTCCACTTT.

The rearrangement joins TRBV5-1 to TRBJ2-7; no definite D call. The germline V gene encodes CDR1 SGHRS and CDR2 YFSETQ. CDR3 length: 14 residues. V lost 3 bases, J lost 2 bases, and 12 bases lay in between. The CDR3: CASSSSSYPYEQYF. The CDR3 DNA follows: TGCGCCAGCAGCTCGTCTAGTTACCCCTACGAGCAGTACTTC. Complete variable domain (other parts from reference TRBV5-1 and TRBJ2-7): KAGVTQTPRYLIKTRGQQVTLSCSPISGHRSVSWYQQTPGQGLQFLFEYFSETQRNKGNFPGRFSGRQFSNSRSEMNVSTLELGDSALYLCASSSSSYPYEQYFGPGTRLTVT.

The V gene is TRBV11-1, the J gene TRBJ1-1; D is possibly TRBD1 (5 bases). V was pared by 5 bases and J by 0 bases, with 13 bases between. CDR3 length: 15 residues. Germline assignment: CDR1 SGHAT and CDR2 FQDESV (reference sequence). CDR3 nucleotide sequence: TGTGCCAGCAGCACCCGCAGGGAATTGAACACTGAAGCTTTCTTT. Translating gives CASSTRRELNTEAFF. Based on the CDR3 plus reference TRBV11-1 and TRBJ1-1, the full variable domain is EAEVAQSPRYKITEKSQAVAFWCDPISGHATLYWYRQILGQGPELLVQFQDESVVDDSQLPKDRFSAERLKGVDSTLKIQPAELGDSAMYLCASSTRRELNTEAFFGQGTRLTVV.

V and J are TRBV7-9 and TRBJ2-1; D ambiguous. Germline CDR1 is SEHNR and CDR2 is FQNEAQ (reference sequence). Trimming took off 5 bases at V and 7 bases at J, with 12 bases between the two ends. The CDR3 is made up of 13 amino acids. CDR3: CASSLSTTNEQFF. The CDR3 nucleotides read TGTGCCAGCAGCCTTTCCACGACAAATGAGCAGTTCTTC.

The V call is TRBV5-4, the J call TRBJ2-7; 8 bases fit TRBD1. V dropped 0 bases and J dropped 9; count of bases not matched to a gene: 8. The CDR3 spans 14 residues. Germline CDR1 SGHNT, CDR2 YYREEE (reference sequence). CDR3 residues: CASSLGDRSLVQYF. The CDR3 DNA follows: TGTGCCAGCAGCTTGGGGGACAGGAGTCTGGTGCAGTACTTC.

The CDR3 coding sequence is TGTGCCAGCAGCGACAGGTGGAACACCGGGGAGCTGTTTTTT. Translating it yields CASSDRWNTGELFF. This chain links TRBV6-5 with TRBJ2-2, with D possibly matching TRBD1 (6 bases). Germline-derived CDR1 and CDR2 are MNHEY and SVGAGI. This CDR3 is 14 amino acids long. The ends were cut back, 6 bases at V and 1 base at J, with 9 bases in the middle.

CDR3 sequence (DNA): TGTGCCATCAGTGAGGGGGACTACAGGGGTGGTACAGATACGCAGTATTTT. This codes for CAISEGDYRGGTDTQYF. The chain has TRBV10-3 and TRBJ2-3, with D perhaps matching TRBD1 or TRBD2 (7 bases each). CDR1 ENHRY and CDR2 SYGVKD come from the germline V gene. The CDR3 consists of 17 residues. V dropped 2 bases and J dropped 3 bases, with 18 bases sitting between them.

The CDR3 coding sequence is TGCGCCAGCAGCGAGGGGGCCGGCAATCAGCCCCAGCATTTT. Amino acid sequence: CASSEGAGNQPQHF. The chain couples TRBV5-1 to TRBJ1-5, with TRBD1 matching 7 bases. The CDR3 is 14 amino acids. CDR1 and CDR2 (germline): SGHRS, YFSETQ. Trimming removed 4 bases from V and 2 bases from J; junction bases left unmatched: 3.

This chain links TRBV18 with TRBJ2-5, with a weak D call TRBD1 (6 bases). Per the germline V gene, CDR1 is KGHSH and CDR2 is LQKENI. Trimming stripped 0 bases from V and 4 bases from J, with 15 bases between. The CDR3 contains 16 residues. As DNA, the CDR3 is TGTGCCAGCTCACCACCGCAGGGGATCATCCGAGAGACCCAGTACTTC. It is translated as CASSPPQGIIRETQYF.

CDR3 amino acids: CASSPWGGEVRYGYTF. Written as DNA, the CDR3 is TGCGCCAGCAGCCCCTGGGGCGGGGAGGTGAGATATGGCTACACCTTC. The rearrangement links TRBV23-1 to TRBJ1-2, with a possible D match to TRBD1 (5 bases). TRBV23-1 is an ORF, and what it does is uncertain. The length of the CDR3 is 16 residues. With 6 bases removed from V and 5 bases from J, the gap between germline ends came to 22 bases.

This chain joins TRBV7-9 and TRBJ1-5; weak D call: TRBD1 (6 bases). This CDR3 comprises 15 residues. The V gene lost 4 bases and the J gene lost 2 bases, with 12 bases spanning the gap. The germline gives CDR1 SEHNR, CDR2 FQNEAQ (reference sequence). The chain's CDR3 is CASSSNRVRNQPQHF. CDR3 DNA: TGTGCCAGCAGCTCCAACAGGGTACGCAATCAGCCCCAGCATTTT.

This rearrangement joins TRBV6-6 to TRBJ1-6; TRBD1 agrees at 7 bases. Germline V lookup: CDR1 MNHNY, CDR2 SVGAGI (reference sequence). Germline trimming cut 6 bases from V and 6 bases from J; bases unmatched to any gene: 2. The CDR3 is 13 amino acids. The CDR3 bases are TGTGCCAGCAGACGGGACAGTAATTCACCCCTCCACTTT. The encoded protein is CASRRDSNSPLHF.

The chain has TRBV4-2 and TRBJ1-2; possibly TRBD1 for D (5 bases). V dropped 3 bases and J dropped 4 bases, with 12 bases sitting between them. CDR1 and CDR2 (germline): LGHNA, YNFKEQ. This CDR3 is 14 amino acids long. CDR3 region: CASSQGGSAYGYTF. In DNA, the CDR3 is TGTGCCAGCAGCCAGGGGGGTTCGGCCTATGGCTACACCTTC.

The chain's CDR3 is CASSLDWSYNEQFF. The CDR3 DNA follows: TGTGCCAGCAGCTTGGATTGGTCATACAATGAGCAGTTCTTC. The chain joins TRBV5-4 to TRBJ2-1; D gene uncertain. Germline values: CDR1 SGHNT, CDR2 YYREEE (reference sequence). V lost 0 bases, J lost 4 bases, and 8 bases lay in between. The CDR3 length is 14 residues.